Detailed here is one T cell receptor beta chain. The antigen is not known. Germline and junction disagree at one end, which may indicate a read error. This entry belongs to a study of neurological immune-mediated disorders. Study-wide findings and caveats: Subjects shared no identical expanded-clone CDR3 amino acid sequences, suggesting private TCR-beta repertoires in all groups.

Every sequencing run generated in excess of 160 million TCR-beta sequences. These sequences covered 15-18 subjects. TCRdb analysed the 5' RACE reads with MiXCR anew, one entry per CDR3 protein. The sample lists about 76,000 distinct CDR3 sequences, over 15% occurring once. The CDR3 loop spans 14 amino acids. From germline, CDR1 is MDHEN and CDR2 SYDVKM. The J gene is TRBJ2-5, the V gene TRBV28; 9 nucleotides match TRBD2. This clonotype originated in a woman in her thirties or forties in good health. Sequenced: PBMCs. The CDR3: CASGLAGAGETQYF. CDR3 DNA sequence: TGTGCCAGCGGTTTAGCGGGGGCGGGGGAGACACAGTACTTC.